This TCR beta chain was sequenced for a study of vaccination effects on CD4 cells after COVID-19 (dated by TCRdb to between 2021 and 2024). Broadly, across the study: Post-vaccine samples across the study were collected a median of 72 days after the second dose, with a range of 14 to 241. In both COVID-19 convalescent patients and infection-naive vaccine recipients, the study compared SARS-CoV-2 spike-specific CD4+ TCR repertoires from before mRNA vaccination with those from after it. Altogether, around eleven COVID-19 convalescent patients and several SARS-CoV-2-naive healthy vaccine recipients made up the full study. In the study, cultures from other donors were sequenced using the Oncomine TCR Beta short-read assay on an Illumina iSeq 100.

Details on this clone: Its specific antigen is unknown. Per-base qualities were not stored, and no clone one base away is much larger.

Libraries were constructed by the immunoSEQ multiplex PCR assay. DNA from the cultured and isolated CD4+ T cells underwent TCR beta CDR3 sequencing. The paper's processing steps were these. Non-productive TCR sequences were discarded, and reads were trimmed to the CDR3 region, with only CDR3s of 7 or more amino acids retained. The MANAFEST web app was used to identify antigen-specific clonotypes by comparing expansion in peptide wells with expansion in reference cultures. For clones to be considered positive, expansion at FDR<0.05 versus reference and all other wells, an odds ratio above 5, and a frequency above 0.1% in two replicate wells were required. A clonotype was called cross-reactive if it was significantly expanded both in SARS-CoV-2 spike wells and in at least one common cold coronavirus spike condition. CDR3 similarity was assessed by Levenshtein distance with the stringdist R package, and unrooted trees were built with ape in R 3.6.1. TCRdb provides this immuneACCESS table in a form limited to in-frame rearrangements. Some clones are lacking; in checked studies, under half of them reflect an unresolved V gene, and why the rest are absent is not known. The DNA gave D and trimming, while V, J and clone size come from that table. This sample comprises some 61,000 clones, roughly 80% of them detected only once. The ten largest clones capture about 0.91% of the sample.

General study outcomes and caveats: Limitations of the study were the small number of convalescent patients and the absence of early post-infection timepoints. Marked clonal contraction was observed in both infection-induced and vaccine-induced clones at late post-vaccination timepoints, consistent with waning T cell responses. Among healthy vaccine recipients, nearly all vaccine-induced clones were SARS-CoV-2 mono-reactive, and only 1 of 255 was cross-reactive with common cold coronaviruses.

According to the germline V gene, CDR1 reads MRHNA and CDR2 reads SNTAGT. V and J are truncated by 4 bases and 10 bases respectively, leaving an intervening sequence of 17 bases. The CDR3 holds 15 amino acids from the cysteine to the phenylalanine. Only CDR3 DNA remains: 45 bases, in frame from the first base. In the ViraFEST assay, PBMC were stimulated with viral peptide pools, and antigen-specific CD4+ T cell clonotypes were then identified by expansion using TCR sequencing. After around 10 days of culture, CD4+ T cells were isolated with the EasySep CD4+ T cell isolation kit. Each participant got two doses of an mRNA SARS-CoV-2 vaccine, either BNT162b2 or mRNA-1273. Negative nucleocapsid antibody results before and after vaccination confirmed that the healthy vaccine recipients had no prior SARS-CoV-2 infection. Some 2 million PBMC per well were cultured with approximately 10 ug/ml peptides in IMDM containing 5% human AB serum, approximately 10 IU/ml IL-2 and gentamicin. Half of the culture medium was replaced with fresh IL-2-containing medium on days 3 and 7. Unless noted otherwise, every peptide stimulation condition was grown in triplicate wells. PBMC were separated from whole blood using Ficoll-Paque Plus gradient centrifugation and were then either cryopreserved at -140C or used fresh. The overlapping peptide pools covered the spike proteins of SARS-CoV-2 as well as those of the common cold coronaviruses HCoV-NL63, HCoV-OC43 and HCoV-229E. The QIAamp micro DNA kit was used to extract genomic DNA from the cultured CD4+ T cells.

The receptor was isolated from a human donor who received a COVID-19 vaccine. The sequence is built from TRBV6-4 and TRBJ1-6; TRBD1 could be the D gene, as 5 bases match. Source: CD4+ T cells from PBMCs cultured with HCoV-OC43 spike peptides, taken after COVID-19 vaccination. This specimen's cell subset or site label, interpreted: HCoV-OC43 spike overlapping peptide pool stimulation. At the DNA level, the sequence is TGTGCCAGCAGTGTCAAAGGGGAAGGTCGCTCACCCCTCCACTTT. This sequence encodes CASSVKGEGRSPLHF.